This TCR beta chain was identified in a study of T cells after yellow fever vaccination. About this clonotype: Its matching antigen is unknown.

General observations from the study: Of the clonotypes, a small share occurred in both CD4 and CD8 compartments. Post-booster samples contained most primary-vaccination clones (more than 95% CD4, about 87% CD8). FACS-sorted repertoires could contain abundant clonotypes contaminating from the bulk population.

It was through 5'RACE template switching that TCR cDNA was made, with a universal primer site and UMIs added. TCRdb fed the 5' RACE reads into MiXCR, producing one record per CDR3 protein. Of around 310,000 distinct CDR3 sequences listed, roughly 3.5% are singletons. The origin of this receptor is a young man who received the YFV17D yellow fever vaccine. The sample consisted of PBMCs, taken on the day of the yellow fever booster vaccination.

CDR3 DNA sequence: TGTGCCAGCAGTGAAGGAGGTAGGTCCCGAGGCTACGAGCAGTACTTC. As protein: CASSEGGRSRGYEQYF. The V call is TRBV2, the J call TRBJ2-7; D is undetermined. Trimming pared 1 base from V and 3 bases from J, leaving 16 bases between. CDR3 length: 16 amino acids. Germline values: CDR1 SNHLY, CDR2 FYNNEI.